This passage covers 21 T cell receptor beta chains from one sample sequenced in a study of human thymus T cells. Some clones are missing from TCRdb's copy, which holds only in-frame ones; the method was immunoSEQ multiplex PCR. The profile covers tens of thousands of clones, with over 85% appearing a single time and more than 0.1% taken by the ten largest. Sequenced input: blood. All receptors come from a boy under three years old with a congenital heart defect but otherwise immunologically healthy.

The chain combines TRBV5-1 with TRBJ2-1, with 7 positions matching TRBD1. The germline gives CDR1 SGHRS, CDR2 YFSETQ. V lost 5 bases, J lost 12 bases, and 8 bases stayed unmatched. This CDR3 spans 12 amino acids. CDR3 residues: CASRLDRVGQFF. As DNA, the CDR3 is TGCGCCAGCAGATTAGACAGGGTCGGGCAGTTCTTC.

This clone was seen only once. V is TRBV19 and J is TRBJ2-2; 10 bases are shared with TRBD2. The junction had 7 bases not matched to a gene; V was cut back by 5 bases and J by 7 bases. The CDR3 contains 15 residues. CDR1 and CDR2 from the germline V gene are LNHDA and SQIVND (reference sequence). The CDR3 DNA reads TGTGCCAGTAGTCCTCAGCGGGGGGGCGGCGGGGAGCTGTTTTTT. Amino acids: CASSPQRGGGGELFF. Combining the CDR3 with reference TRBV19 and TRBJ2-2 gives the whole variable domain DGGITQSPKYLFRKEGQNVTLSCEQNLNHDAMYWYRQDPGQGLRLIYYSQIVNDFQKGDIAEGYSVSREKKESFPLTVTSAQKNPTAFYLCASSPQRGGGGELFFGEGSRLTVL.

The V gene is TRBV9, the J gene TRBJ2-2; 8 bases are shared with TRBD2. The CDR3 has 15 amino acids. Trimming took 0 bases from V and 4 from J; bases not matched to a gene: 2. The germline V gene has CDR1 SGDLS and CDR2 YYNGEE. The CDR3 DNA reads TGTGCCAGCAGCGTAGCGGGGGGGCCCACCGGGGAGCTGTTTTTT. The encoded protein is CASSVAGGPTGELFF.

V and J are TRBV4-3 and TRBJ2-2; 11 nucleotides match TRBD2. V trimming: 5 bases; J trimming: 6 bases; junction bases outside the gene matches: 8. Germline V gives CDR1 LGHNA, CDR2 YSLEER. The CDR3 covers 16 residues. The CDR3 loop reads CASSIIAGGPAGELFF. Written as DNA, the CDR3 is TGCGCCAGCAGCATAATAGCGGGGGGGCCCGCCGGGGAGCTGTTTTTT.

This clone was seen a handful of times. The chain links TRBV4-1 to TRBJ1-6, with D unresolved. In germline, CDR1 is MGHRA, CDR2 YSYEKL. V lost 1 base, J lost 10 bases, and 11 bases lay in between. The CDR3 totals 14 residues. CDR3 DNA: TGCGCCAGCAGCCAAGGCTCTTCAGTATCACCCCTCCACTTT. Its protein is CASSQGSSVSPLHF.

The gene calls are TRBV10-2 and TRBJ1-6, with TRBD1 matching over 8 bases. The CDR3 is made up of 13 amino acids. Trimming at V came to 2 bases and at J to 9 bases, leaving 0 bases not matched to a gene. Germline CDR1 is WSHSY and CDR2 is SAAADI. CDR3 sequence (DNA): TGCGCCAGCAGTGAGGACAGGGGTTCACCCCTCCACTTT. It is translated as CASSEDRGSPLHF.

The chain carries TRBV5-1 and TRBJ2-1; 8 bases fit TRBD2. The V gene's germline CDR1 is SGHRS and CDR2 YFSETQ. This CDR3 spans 15 amino acids. The junction had 9 bases not matched to a gene; V was cut back by 1 base and J by 9 bases. CDR3 sequence reads: CASSLLAGGGFEQFF. In nucleotides, the CDR3 is TGCGCCAGCAGCTTGTTGGCGGGGGGAGGCTTTGAGCAGTTCTTC.

On this clone: The junction differs from germline at one of its ends, possibly a read error. The gene calls are TRBV30 and TRBJ1-1, with D perhaps matching TRBD1 (6 bases). CDR3 length: 13 amino acids. In germline, CDR1 is GTSNPN, CDR2 SVGIG (reference sequence). The CDR3 bases are TGTGCCTGGAGTTACACAGGGAACGCTGAAGCTTTCTTT. Protein: CAWSYTGNAEAFF.

The V and J genes are TRBV7-9 and TRBJ2-3, with D tentatively TRBD1 (6 bases). This CDR3 has 14 amino acids. V lost 1 base and J 2 bases, leaving 7 bases between the germline ends. Germline CDR1 is SEHNR and CDR2 is FQNEAQ (reference sequence). The chain's CDR3 is CASSLDRATDTQYF. The CDR3, as DNA: TGTGCCAGCAGCTTAGACAGGGCCACAGATACGCAGTATTTT.

The chain links TRBV7-3 to TRBJ2-7, with D perhaps TRBD1 (6 bases). V was clipped by 2 bases and J by 2 bases, with 7 bases between them. Germline CDR1 SGHTA, CDR2 FQGTGA. The CDR3 extends over 13 amino acids. The CDR3 loop reads CASSLAGAYEQYF. In DNA, the CDR3 is TGTGCCAGCAGCTTAGCAGGGGCCTACGAGCAGTACTTC.

The DNA of the CDR3 is TGTGCCAGCAGCTTAACTAGCGGGGACGAGCAGTACTTC. Protein sequence: CASSLTSGDEQYF. The chain recombines TRBV7-2 with TRBJ2-7; 10 bases fit TRBD2. The ends lost 2 bases at V and 5 bases at J; junction bases unmatched: 0. Germline lookup yields CDR1 SGHTA and CDR2 FQGNSA. This CDR3 spans 13 amino acids.

This chain uses TRBV6-1 with TRBJ2-7; no firm D call. Germline CDR1 reads MNHNS; CDR2 reads SASEGT. V lost 7 bases to trimming and J lost 0 bases, with 10 bases between them. The CDR3 has 13 residues. Written as DNA, the CDR3 is TGTGCCAGCAAACAGATTTACTCCTACGAGCAGTACTTC. This sequence encodes CASKQIYSYEQYF.

The chain uses TRBV10-1 and TRBJ2-2; D is unresolved. The ends were cut back, 6 bases at V and 4 bases at J, with 9 bases in the middle. The germline gives CDR1 WNHNN, CDR2 SYGVQD (reference sequence). The CDR3 is made up of 13 amino acids. DNA for the CDR3: TGCGCCAGCAGCCGGGTCTCCACCGGGGAGCTGTTTTTT. Protein sequence: CASSRVSTGELFF.

The rearrangement links TRBV7-6 to TRBJ2-2; no clear D. V was cut by 1 base and J by 6 bases, with 9 bases left in between. Looked up from germline, CDR1 is SGHVS and CDR2 is FNYEAQ. The CDR3 covers 14 residues. CDR3 DNA: TGTGCCAGCAGCTTAGAGGACGTGGCCGGGGAGCTGTTTTTT. As protein: CASSLEDVAGELFF.

V is TRBV28 and J is TRBJ1-1; D is undetermined. The CDR3 extends over 13 amino acids. With 2 bases removed from V and 4 bases from J, the gap between germline ends came to 8 bases. Germline CDR1 is MDHEN and CDR2 is SYDVKM. For the CDR3, the DNA is TGTGCCAGCAGTTTACTGGTCGGCACTGAAGCTTTCTTT. Amino acid sequence: CASSLLVGTEAFF.

V usage is TRBV4-3 and J usage is TRBJ2-2; TRBD1 aligns across 7 bases. The CDR3 length is 17 residues. Unmatched junction bases numbered 10, after V lost 0 bases and J lost 6 bases. Germline V gene lookup returns CDR1 LGHNA and CDR2 YSLEER. The CDR3 loop is CASSQESIQGVAGELFF. The CDR3 DNA is TGCGCCAGCAGCCAAGAATCCATCCAGGGGGTGGCCGGGGAGCTGTTTTTT.

The rearrangement joins TRBV9 to TRBJ2-3; weak D call: TRBD2 (5 bases). The CDR3 has 13 amino acids. Germline values: CDR1 SGDLS, CDR2 YYNGEE. Trimming cost V 4 bases and J 3 bases, with 9 bases left between them. CDR3 DNA sequence: TGTGCCAGCAGCCCGCAGCGGACAGATACGCAGTATTTT. Protein sequence: CASSPQRTDTQYF.

The chain uses TRBV6-6 and TRBJ1-1; TRBD1 matches at 7 bases. Germline CDR1 is MNHNY and CDR2 is SVGAGI (reference sequence). The CDR3 totals 15 residues. Trimming took 1 base from V and 5 from J; bases not matched to a gene: 7. The CDR3 DNA sequence: TGTGCCAGCAGTTACTTACGGACAGGAGAAACTGAAGCTTTCTTT. This translates into CASSYLRTGETEAFF.

This sequence joins TRBV28 and TRBJ2-2; possibly TRBD1 for D (6 bases). Germline loops: CDR1 MDHEN, CDR2 SYDVKM. The CDR3 length is 15 residues. V was cut by 2 bases and J by 4 bases, with 11 bases left in between. In DNA, the CDR3 is TGTGCCAGCAGTTTACGGGGCAGGGGCACCGGGGAGCTGTTTTTT. It is translated as CASSLRGRGTGELFF.

The sample holds one count of this clone. The same CDR3 arises from other DNA sequences in this sample as well. The gene calls are TRBV6-5 and TRBJ1-1; D perhaps matches TRBD1 (6 bases). Germline lookup yields CDR1 MNHEY and CDR2 SVGAGI. The CDR3 is made up of 14 amino acids. Trimming cost V 5 bases and J 11 bases, with 21 bases left between them. The CDR3 loop is CASSPHSTGGKAFF. DNA of the CDR3: TGTGCCAGCAGTCCCCACTCGACAGGTGGGAAGGCTTTCTTT.

The rearrangement uses TRBV10-3 and TRBJ2-5, with 7 bases fitting TRBD2. This CDR3 spans 14 amino acids. After removal of 3 bases from V and 5 bases from J, the junction contained 6 bases not matched to a gene. Germline CDR1 reads ENHRY; CDR2 reads SYGVKD. CDR3 nucleotide sequence: TGTGCCATCAGTGATCGGGGGGATCGGGAGACCCAGTACTTC. Translation: CAISDRGDRETQYF.